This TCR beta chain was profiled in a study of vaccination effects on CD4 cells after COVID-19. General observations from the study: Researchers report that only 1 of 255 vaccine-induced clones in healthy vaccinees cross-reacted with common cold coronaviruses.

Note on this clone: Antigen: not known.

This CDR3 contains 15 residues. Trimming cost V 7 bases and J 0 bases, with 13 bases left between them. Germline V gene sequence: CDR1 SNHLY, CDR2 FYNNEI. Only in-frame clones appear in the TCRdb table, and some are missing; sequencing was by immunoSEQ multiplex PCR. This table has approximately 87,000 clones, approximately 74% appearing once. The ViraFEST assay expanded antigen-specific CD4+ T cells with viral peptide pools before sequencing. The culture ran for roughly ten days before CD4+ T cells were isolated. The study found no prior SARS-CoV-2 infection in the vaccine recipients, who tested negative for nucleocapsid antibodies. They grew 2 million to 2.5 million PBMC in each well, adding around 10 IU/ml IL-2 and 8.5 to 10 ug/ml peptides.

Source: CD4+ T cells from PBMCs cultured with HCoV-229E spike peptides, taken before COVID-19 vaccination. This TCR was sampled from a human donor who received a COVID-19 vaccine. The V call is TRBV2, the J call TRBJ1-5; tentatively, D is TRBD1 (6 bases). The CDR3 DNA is TGTGCCAGCACCGGACAGCCATTTAGCAATCAGCCCCAGCATTTT. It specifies CASTGQPFSNQPQHF.